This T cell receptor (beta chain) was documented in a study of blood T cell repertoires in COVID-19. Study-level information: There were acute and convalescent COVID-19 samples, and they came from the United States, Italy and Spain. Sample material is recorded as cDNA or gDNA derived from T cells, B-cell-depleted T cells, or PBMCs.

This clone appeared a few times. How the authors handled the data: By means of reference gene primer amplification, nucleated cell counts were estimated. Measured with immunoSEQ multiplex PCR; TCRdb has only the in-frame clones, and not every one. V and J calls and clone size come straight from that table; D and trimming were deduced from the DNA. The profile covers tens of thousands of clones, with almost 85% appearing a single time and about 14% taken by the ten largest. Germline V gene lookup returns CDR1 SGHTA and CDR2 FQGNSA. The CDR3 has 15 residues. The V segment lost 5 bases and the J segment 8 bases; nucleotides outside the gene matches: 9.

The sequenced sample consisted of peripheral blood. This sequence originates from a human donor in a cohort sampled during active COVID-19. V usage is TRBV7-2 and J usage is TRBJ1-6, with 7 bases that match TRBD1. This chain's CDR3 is CASSAGQYVYSPLHF. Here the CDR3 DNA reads TGTGCCAGCAGCGCGGGACAGTACGTTTATTCACCCCTCCACTTT.